This T cell receptor (beta chain) was found in a study of CD8+CD57+ T cells in acquired aplastic anemia. Study context: Average DNA yield from sorted CD4+ and CD8+ cells was around 3 ug. Overall study results and limits: Patients and controls shared some 30 CD8+ CDR3 sequences. Patient and control CD8+ Simpson's diversity was not significantly different.

Sequenced patients had shown CD8+CD57+ cell expansion by flow cytometry. The enrolled patients all had severe acquired aplastic anemia. V shed 3 bases and J shed 4 bases, with 10 bases lying between them. CDR1 is GTSNPN, CDR2 SVGIG, per germline (reference sequence). The CDR3 runs 13 residues. In its sample, this clonotype was seen once. Its antigen is unknown. Genomic DNA served as template for TCR beta VDJ and CDR3 profiling. Each CDR3 protein is one row after TCRdb ran MiXCR on the reads. The table records around 130,000 distinct CDR3 sequences, 50% to 70% of them present only once. This chain joins TRBV30 and TRBJ2-4; D is unresolved. This clonotype was obtained from a human donor with aplastic anemia. Material for sequencing was sorted CD4+, CD8+, or CD8+CD57+ T cells (not recorded which) from PBMCs. The CDR3 sequence is CAWRARGKNIQYF. The DNA for the CDR3 is TGTGCCTGGAGAGCCCGAGGAAAAAACATTCAGTACTTC.